One and the same sample provided the 2 T cell receptor beta chains below, sequenced in a study of T cells in Graves' hyperthyroidism and ophthalmopathy. Amplified regions were TCR beta CDR3 sequences from RNA transcripts. TCR CDR3 underwent first-round RT-PCR with the HTBI primer set. TCRdb reprocessed the multiplex PCR reads with MiXCR, giving one entry per CDR3 protein. The sample includes hundreds of thousands of distinct CDR3 sequences, approximately 40% of them seen just once. The sequencing sample was made of blood. These receptor sequences come from a man aged 18 to 30 with Graves' hyperthyroidism.

As concerns this clonotype: A much larger clone differs from this one at a single base, so this may be a read error. The V call is TRBV15, the J call TRBJ2-5; possibly TRBD1 or TRBD2 for D (5 bases each). The CDR3 length is 13 residues. Germline V CDR1 and CDR2: LNHNV, YYDKDF (reference sequence). For the CDR3, the DNA is TGTGCCACCAGCAGAGATCCCAGTGGGACCCGGTACTTC. This encodes CATSRDPSGTRYF.

The chain is built from TRBV11-2 and TRBJ2-5; a possible D gene is TRBD1 (6 bases). With 5 bases removed from V and 2 bases from J, the gap between germline ends came to 18 bases. The length of the CDR3 is 16 residues. Germline CDR1 SGHAT, CDR2 FQNNGV. The CDR3 DNA is TGTGCCAGCAGCCCCCGGAGTGGGGACACGCAAGAGACCCAGTACTTC. Translation gives CASSPRSGDTQETQYF.